These T cell receptor beta chains were read from a single sample in a study of blood T cell repertoires in COVID-19. Sequencing was performed with immunoSEQ multiplex PCR; in TCRdb, only in-frame clones are kept and a portion is missing. The repertoire holds 150,000 to 200,000 clones, around 81% seen once, with approximately 11% in the top ten. Material for sequencing was peripheral blood. The source of these receptors is a middle-aged woman with COVID-19, enrolled during active disease. Each CDR3 is given with its conserved first and last residue. D genes are given only for firm matches. Expanded clones get a size class; other rows say once, few or many, or leave the size out.

v_call	cdr3_length	d_call	j_call	clone_size	cdr3_aa	cdr3_nt
TRBV2	13	TRBD2	TRBJ2-2	many	CAIPRGGAGELFF	TGTGCCATCCCCCGGGGGGGGGCTGGGGAGCTGTTTTTT
TRBV5-1	15	TRBD2	TRBJ2-1	NA	CASSLVASGAREQFF	TGCGCCAGCAGCTTGGTGGCTAGCGGGGCCCGGGAGCAGTTCTTC
TRBV29-1	13	TRBD2	TRBJ2-1	NA	CSVGLAAGNEQFF	TGCAGCGTGGGACTAGCGGCGGGCAATGAGCAGTTCTTC
TRBV19	15	NA	TRBJ2-1	once	CASSIVSGAYNEQFF	TGTGCCAGTAGTATAGTCAGCGGTGCCTACAATGAGCAGTTCTTC
TRBV3-1/TRBV3-2	14	NA	TRBJ1-3	NA	CASRDSRGGNTIYF	TGTGCCAGCCGGGACTCAAGAGGTGGAAACACCATATATTTT
TRBV28	12	NA	TRBJ1-2	NA	CASSSESYGYTF	TGTGCCAGCAGTTCTGAGAGCTATGGCTACACCTTC
TRBV14	14	NA	TRBJ2-4	NA	CASSQGKGKYIQYF	TGTGCCAGCAGCCAAGGCAAGGGGAAGTACATTCAGTACTTC
TRBV24-1	19	TRBD2	TRBJ2-1	NA	CATSDLASGRGSSYNEQFF	TGTGCCACCAGTGATTTGGCCAGCGGGAGGGGTAGCTCCTACAATGAGCAGTTCTTC
TRBV29-1	16	TRBD1	TRBJ2-2	NA	CSVRSPGQGTTGELFF	TGCAGCGTTCGCTCCCCGGGACAGGGGACCACCGGGGAGCTGTTTTTT
TRBV27	17	NA	TRBJ1-2	NA	CASNGIGGKGTNYGYTF	TGTGCCTCCAACGGGATAGGGGGTAAAGGGACTAACTATGGCTACACCTTC
TRBV2	14	NA	TRBJ1-4	NA	CASTVVGAGEKLFF	TGTGCCAGCACCGTGGTGGGCGCCGGTGAAAAACTGTTTTTT
TRBV11-2	18	TRBD1	TRBJ1-1	NA	CASSLYPVPGTGGTEAFF	TGTGCCAGCAGTCTTTATCCAGTGCCGGGGACAGGGGGCACTGAAGCTTTCTTT
TRBV6-5	14	TRBD2	TRBJ2-2	NA	CASSPNGGAGELFF	TGTGCCAGCAGCCCGAACGGGGGGGCCGGGGAGCTGTTTTTT
TRBV7-2	13	NA	TRBJ1-2	once	CASSSIRAGSYTF	TGTGCCAGCAGCTCTATTCGGGCGGGCAGCTACACCTTC
TRBV4-1	13	NA	TRBJ1-2	many	CASSLMQGSGYTF	TGCGCCAGCAGTCTCATGCAGGGCTCTGGCTACACCTTC
TRBV7-8	16	NA	TRBJ2-1	NA	CASSPRRGGSYNEQFF	TGTGCCAGCAGCCCACGGAGAGGGGGATCCTACAATGAGCAGTTCTTC
TRBV5-5	16	TRBD1	TRBJ2-4	NA	CASSPGTVLAKNIQYF	TGTGCCAGCAGCCCAGGGACAGTGCTAGCCAAAAACATTCAGTACTTC
TRBV7-9	15	TRBD2	TRBJ2-1	NA	CASSRGQREGNEQFF	TGTGCCAGCAGCCGGGGCCAGCGGGAGGGTAATGAGCAGTTCTTC
TRBV19	18	TRBD1	TRBJ1-2	NA	CASSIGAGTGLSDYGYTF	TGTGCCAGTAGTATTGGGGCCGGGACAGGGCTCTCCGACTATGGCTACACCTTC
TRBV7-2	13	NA	TRBJ2-1	NA	CASSWQNYNEQFF	TGTGCCAGCAGCTGGCAAAACTACAATGAGCAGTTCTTC
TRBV28	15	TRBD1	TRBJ2-5	NA	CATYGSTGGEETQYF	TGTGCCACCTACGGCTCGACAGGGGGTGAAGAGACCCAGTACTTC
TRBV27	13	TRBD1	TRBJ2-7	few	CASSFGRGYEQYF	TGTGCCAGCAGTTTTGGCAGGGGGTACGAGCAGTACTTC
TRBV7-3	14	NA	TRBJ1-3	NA	CASSLVSSGNTIYF	TGTGCCAGCAGCTTAGTGAGCTCTGGAAACACCATATATTTT
TRBV5-1	16	NA	TRBJ2-2	NA	CASGHGGGVDTGELFF	TGCGCCAGCGGCCACGGCGGGGGCGTGGACACCGGGGAGCTGTTTTTT